This TCR beta chain was sequenced in a study of cytomegalovirus exposure and HLA in healthy donors. The V gene lost 11 bases and the J gene lost 3 bases, with 16 bases spanning the gap. The CDR3 covers 13 residues. The germline V gene encodes CDR1 SEHNR and CDR2 FQNEAQ (reference sequence). Primers: 60 Vbeta forward and 13 Jbeta reverse. Profiling relied on immunoSEQ multiplex PCR, and the TCRdb table lists in-frame clones only, not all of them. The sample records more than 150,000 clones, approximately 79% being singletons. With regard to this clone: Its antigen is currently unknown.

Overall study findings and caveats: Most sequenced TCRs were rare (though some public TCRs occurred in many donors). Reports state that TCR beta sequences accurately predicted most subjects' HLA-A and HLA-B alleles. Highly shared sequence variants in one cluster were likely a sequencing artifact. Some TCR beta chains (approximately 180 of them) were listed as cytomegalovirus-associated.

Sequenced sample: PBMCs. This TCR was sampled from a girl aged 10-17 years in good health and CMV-seropositive. The J gene is TRBJ2-5, the V gene TRBV7-9; D might be TRBD1 (5 bases). The DNA of the CDR3 is TGTGCCGGGGTCAGGGTAAGGGAAGAGACCCAGTACTTC. Its protein is CAGVRVREETQYF.